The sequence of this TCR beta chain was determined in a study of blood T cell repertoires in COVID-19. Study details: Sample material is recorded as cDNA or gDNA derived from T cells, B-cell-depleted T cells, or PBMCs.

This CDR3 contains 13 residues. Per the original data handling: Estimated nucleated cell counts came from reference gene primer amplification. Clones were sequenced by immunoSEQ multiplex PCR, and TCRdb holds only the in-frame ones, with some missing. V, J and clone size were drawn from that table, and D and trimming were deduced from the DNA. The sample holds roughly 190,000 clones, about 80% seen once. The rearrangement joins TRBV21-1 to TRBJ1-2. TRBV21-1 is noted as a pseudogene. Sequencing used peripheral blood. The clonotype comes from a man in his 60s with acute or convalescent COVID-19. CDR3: CASSKGGKDGYTF. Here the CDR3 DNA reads TGTGCCAGCAGCAAAGGAGGCAAGGATGGCTACACCTTC.